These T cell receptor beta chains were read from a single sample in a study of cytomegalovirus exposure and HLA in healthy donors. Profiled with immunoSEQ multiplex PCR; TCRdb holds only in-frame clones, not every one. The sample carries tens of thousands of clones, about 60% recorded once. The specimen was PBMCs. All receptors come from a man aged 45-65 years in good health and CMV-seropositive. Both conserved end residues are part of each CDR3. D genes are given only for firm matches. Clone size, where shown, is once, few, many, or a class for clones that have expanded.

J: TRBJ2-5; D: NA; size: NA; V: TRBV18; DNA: TGTGCCAGCTCACCTATGACAGCTCAAGAGACCCAGTACTTC; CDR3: CASSPMTAQETQYF
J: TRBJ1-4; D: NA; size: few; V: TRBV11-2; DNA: TGTGCCAGCAGTCCCGGGGGGGGACAACTGTTTTTT; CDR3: CASSPGGGQLFF
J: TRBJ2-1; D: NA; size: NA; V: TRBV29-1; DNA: TGCAGCGCCCTAGCAGCTTGGCTTATCGATGAGCAGTTCTTC; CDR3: CSALAAWLIDEQFF
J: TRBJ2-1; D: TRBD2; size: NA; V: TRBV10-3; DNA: TGTGCCATCGCTTTGGGAGGGAAGTTGGCGCAGTTCTTC; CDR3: CAIALGGKLAQFF
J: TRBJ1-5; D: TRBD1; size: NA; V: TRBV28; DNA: TGTGCCAGCAGCGCGGGACAGCTCAATCAGCCCCAGCATTTT; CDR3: CASSAGQLNQPQHF
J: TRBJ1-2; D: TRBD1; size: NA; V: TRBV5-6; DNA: TGTGCCAGCAGCTCGGGACAGAACTATGGCTACACCTTC; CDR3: CASSSGQNYGYTF
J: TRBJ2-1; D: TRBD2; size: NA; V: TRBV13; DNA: TGTGCCAGCAGCTTATGGCGGGAGTCCTACAATGAGCAGTTCTTC; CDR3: CASSLWRESYNEQFF
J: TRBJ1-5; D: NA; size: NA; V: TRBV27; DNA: TGTGCCAGCAGATTAACGGGTAGCAATCAGCCCCAGCATTTT; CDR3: CASRLTGSNQPQHF
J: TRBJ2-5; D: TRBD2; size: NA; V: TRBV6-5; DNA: TGTGCCAGTGGGACTAGTATTAGGGAGACCCAGTACTTC; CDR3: CASGTSIRETQYF
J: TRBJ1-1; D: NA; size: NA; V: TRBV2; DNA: TGTGCCAGCAGTGAAGGGACAGCCAACACTGAAGCTTTCTTT; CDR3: CASSEGTANTEAFF
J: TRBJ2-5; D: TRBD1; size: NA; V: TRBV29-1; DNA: TGCAGCGTCGCGGGACAGGGCTCTCAAGAGACCCAGTACTTC; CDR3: CSVAGQGSQETQYF
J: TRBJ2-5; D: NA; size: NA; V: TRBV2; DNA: TGTGCCAGCACCACGGTCCGCCGGGAGACCCAGTACTTC; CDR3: CASTTVRRETQYF
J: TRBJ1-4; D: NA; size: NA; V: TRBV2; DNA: TGTGCCAGCAGTGGGGGGGACGGAGAAAAACTGTTTTTT; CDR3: CASSGGDGEKLFF
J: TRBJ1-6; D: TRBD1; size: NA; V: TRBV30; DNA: TGTGCCTGGAGTGTACCGGGACAGGGTCGTTTCTCACCCCTCCACTTT; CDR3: CAWSVPGQGRFSPLHF
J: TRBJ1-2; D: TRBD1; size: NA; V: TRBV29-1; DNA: TGCAGCGCTGACAGGGACAACCTCTATGGCTACACCTTC; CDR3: CSADRDNLYGYTF
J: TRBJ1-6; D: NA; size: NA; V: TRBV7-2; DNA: TGTGCCAGCAGCCCCCTACAGAATTCACCCCTCCACTTT; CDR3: CASSPLQNSPLHF
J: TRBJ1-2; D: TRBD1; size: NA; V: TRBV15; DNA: TGTGCCACCAGCAGGGACAGGGGCTATGGCTACACCTTC; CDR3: CATSRDRGYGYTF
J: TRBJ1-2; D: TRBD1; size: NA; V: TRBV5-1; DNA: TGCGCCAGCACGGCACAGGGGAACTATGGCTACACCTTC; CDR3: CASTAQGNYGYTF
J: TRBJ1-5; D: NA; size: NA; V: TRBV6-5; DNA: TGTGCCAGCAGTTACTCCAGAGGGCAGCCCCAGCATTTT; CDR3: CASSYSRGQPQHF
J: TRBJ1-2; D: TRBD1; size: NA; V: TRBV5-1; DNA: TGCGCCAGCAGCGCGACGACAGGGGGGACCTATGGCTACACCTTC; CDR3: CASSATTGGTYGYTF
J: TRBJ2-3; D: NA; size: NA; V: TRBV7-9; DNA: TGTGCCAGCAGCTTATACCGGGGTAGCACAGATACGCAGTATTTT; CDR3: CASSLYRGSTDTQYF
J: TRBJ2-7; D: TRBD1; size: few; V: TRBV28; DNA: TGTGCCAGCAGTCCCGGGGACAGAAACCACGAGCAGTACTTC; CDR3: CASSPGDRNHEQYF
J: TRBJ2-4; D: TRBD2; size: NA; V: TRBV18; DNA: TGTGCCAGCTCACCTCGAGGAGCGGGAGGGCCTGATCAGTACTTC; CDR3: CASSPRGAGGPDQYF
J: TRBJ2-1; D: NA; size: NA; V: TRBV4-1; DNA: TGCGCCAGCAGCCGAGGGACTTCCCCCGGCAATGAGCAGTTCTTC; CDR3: CASSRGTSPGNEQFF
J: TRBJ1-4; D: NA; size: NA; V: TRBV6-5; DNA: TGTGCCAGCAGTTACTCGACGGGAAGGGTGGGTGAAAAACTGTTTTTT; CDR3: CASSYSTGRVGEKLFF
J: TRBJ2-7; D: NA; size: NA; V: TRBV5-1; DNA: TGCGCCAGCAGCTTGGTACAGAGCTCCTACGAGCAGTACTTC; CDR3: CASSLVQSSYEQYF
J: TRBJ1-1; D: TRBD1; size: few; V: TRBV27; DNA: TGTGCCAGCAGCCTCCTTGGACAGGCGGAAGCTTTCTTT; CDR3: CASSLLGQAEAFF
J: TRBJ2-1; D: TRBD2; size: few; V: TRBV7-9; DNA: TGTGCCAGCAGCTTAGGGTCCAGCGGGAGGTCCTACAATGAGCAGTTCTTC; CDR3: CASSLGSSGRSYNEQFF
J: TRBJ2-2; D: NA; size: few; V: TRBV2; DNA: TGTGCCAGCAGCGAGAGGGCCACCGGGGAGCTGTTTTTT; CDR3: CASSERATGELFF
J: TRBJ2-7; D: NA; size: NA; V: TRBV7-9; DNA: TGTGCCAGCAGCTTAGGAGACAGCCCCTACGAGCAGTACTTC; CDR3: CASSLGDSPYEQYF
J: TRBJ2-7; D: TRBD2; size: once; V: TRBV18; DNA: TGTGCCAGCTCACCCAACAGCGGGGGGGCCTACGAGCAGTACTTC; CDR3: CASSPNSGGAYEQYF
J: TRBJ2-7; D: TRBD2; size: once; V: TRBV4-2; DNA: TGTGCCAGCAGCCTAGGAACGCGGGAGTACGAGCAGTACTTC; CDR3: CASSLGTREYEQYF
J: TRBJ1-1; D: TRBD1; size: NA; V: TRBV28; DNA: TGTGCCAGCAGGCTTACCGGGACAGGATACGAAGCTTTCTTT; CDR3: CASRLTGTGYEAFF
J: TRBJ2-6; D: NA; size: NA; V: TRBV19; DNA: TGTGCCAGTAGCAAATCCGGGGCCAACGTCCTGACTTTC; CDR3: CASSKSGANVLTF
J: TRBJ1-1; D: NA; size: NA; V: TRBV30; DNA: TGTGCCTGGAGTGTGCTCAAGGGAGGGGCTTTCTTT; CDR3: CAWSVLKGGAFF
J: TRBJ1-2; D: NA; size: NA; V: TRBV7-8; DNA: TGTGCCAGCAGCCACGAAGTTGTATTGGCAGGGCACTATGGCTACACCTTC; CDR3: CASSHEVVLAGHYGYTF
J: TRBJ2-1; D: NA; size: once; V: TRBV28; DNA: TGTGCCAGCAGTGGGATTAGCGAGGACAATGAGCAGTTCTTC; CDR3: CASSGISEDNEQFF
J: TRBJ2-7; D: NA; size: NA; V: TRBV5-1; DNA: TGCGCCAGCAGCTTGGCTCCAGGGGAAGCCTACGAGCAGTACTTC; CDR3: CASSLAPGEAYEQYF
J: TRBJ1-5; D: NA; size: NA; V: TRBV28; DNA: TGTGCCAGCATTCGCTCGGGTCAGCCCCAGCATTTT; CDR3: CASIRSGQPQHF
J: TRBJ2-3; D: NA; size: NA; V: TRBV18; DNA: TGTGCCAGCTCACGACTGGTCGATACGCAGTATTTT; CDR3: CASSRLVDTQYF
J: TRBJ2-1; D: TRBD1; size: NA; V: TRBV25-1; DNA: TGTGCCAGCAGTGTTGAGGACAGGGGGCGCCAGAATGAGCAGTTCTTC; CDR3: CASSVEDRGRQNEQFF
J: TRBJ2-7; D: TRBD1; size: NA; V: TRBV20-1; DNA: TGCAGTGCTAAAAGGGGGCTCGTGGAGTACTTC; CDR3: CSAKRGLVEYF
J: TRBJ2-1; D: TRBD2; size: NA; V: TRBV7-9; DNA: TGTGCCAGCAGCTTAGGGACTAGCGGGAGCCACGAGTTCTTC; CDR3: CASSLGTSGSHEFF
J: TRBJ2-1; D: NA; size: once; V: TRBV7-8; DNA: NA; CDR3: CASSLDFGQGTSRFF
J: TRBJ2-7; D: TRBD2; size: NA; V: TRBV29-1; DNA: TGCAGCGTTACTCTAGCGGGAGGGCTGTACGAGCAGTACTTC; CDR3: CSVTLAGGLYEQYF
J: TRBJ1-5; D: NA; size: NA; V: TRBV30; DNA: TGTGCCTGGAGTGAGAGCTATAGCAATCAGCCCCAGCATTTT; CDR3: CAWSESYSNQPQHF
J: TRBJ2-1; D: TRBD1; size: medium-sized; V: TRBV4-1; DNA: TGCGCCAGCAGCCAAACGGGACAGGGGAGCAATGAGCAGTTCTTC; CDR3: CASSQTGQGSNEQFF
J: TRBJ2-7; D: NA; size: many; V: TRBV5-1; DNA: TGCGCCAGCAGCATCCGGACTGACTCCTACGAGCAGTACTTC; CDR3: CASSIRTDSYEQYF